A single sample is the source of the 30 T cell receptor beta chains below, sequenced in a study of shared clonotypes between healthy human individuals. Using immunoSEQ multiplex PCR, the repertoire was profiled, and TCRdb retains in-frame clones only, with some absent. The sample shows under 2,500,000 clones, more than 90% of them seen only once. Sequenced: naive CD4+ T cells sorted from blood. This sample's subset: CD45RA+ positively selected. The receptor set was obtained from a man younger than 35 in good health.

The chain recombines TRBV25-1 with TRBJ1-2, with 8 bases that match TRBD1. Trimming at V came to 3 bases and at J to 7 bases, leaving 1 base not matched to a gene. From germline, CDR1 is MGHDK and CDR2 SYGVNS. This CDR3 has 12 residues. The CDR3 loop reads CASSEDRVGYTF. In DNA, the CDR3 is TGTGCCAGCAGTGAGGACAGGGTTGGCTACACCTTC.

The chain carries TRBV13 and TRBJ2-3; 14 bases fit TRBD2. Trimming at V came to 6 bases and at J to 0 bases, leaving 8 bases not matched to a gene. From germline, CDR1 is PRHDT and CDR2 FYEKMQ (reference sequence). The CDR3 covers 18 residues. CDR3 in DNA: TGTGCCAGCAGTTCTCGACTAGCGGGAGGGACTAGCACAGATACGCAGTATTTT. Translated: CASSSRLAGGTSTDTQYF. The full variable domain, completed using reference TRBV13 and TRBJ2-3, is AAGVIQSPRHLIKEKRETATLKCYPIPRHDTVYWYQQGPGQDPQFLISFYEKMQSDKGSIPDRFSAQQFSDYHSELNMSSLELGDSALYFCASSSRLAGGTSTDTQYFGPGTRLTVL.

The chain couples TRBV25-1 to TRBJ2-7, with unresolved D. Germline values: CDR1 MGHDK, CDR2 SYGVNS. The CDR3 runs 13 residues. Trimming cost V 4 bases and J 4 bases, with 11 bases left between them. The CDR3 region is CASSGLFEYEQYF. The DNA of the CDR3 is TGTGCCAGCAGTGGCCTGTTCGAATACGAGCAGTACTTC.

The rearrangement links TRBV13 to TRBJ1-5; 9 bases agree with TRBD1. The V gene end was trimmed by 6 bases and the J gene end by 6 bases; junction bases not matched to a gene: 6. The CDR3 consists of 14 residues. CDR1 is PRHDT, CDR2 FYEKMQ, per germline (reference sequence). In nucleotides, the CDR3 is TGTGCCAGCAGTATACAGGGGGCTGGTCAGCCCCAGCATTTT. Protein: CASSIQGAGQPQHF.

V gene TRBV10-3 combines with J gene TRBJ2-7; 7 nucleotides agree with TRBD2. V was clipped by 5 bases and J by 5 bases; unmatched bases: 18. The CDR3 is 17 amino acids. Looked up from germline, CDR1 is ENHRY and CDR2 is SYGVKD. The chain's CDR3 is CAISKSGRGEGVDEQYF. The CDR3 DNA reads as TGTGCCATCAGTAAATCGGGGAGGGGCGAAGGCGTGGACGAGCAGTACTTC.

The chain has TRBV11-1 and TRBJ2-2; maybe TRBD1 (6 bases). In germline, CDR1 is SGHAT, CDR2 FQDESV (reference sequence). V was pared by 2 bases and J by 6 bases, with 13 bases between. The CDR3 consists of 15 residues. CDR3 in amino acids: CASSLRAGVAGELFF. In DNA, the CDR3 is TGTGCCAGCAGCTTAAGGGCAGGGGTGGCCGGGGAGCTGTTTTTT.

This clone has only a few counts. Additional DNA sequences in this sample encode the identical CDR3. This sequence joins TRBV5-1 and TRBJ2-2; D unclear. CDR1 and CDR2 (germline): SGHRS, YFSETQ. This CDR3 is built from 11 residues. Trimming took off 1 base at V and 6 bases at J, with 1 base between the two ends. The CDR3 reads CASSLSGELFF. The CDR3, as DNA: TGCGCCAGCAGCTTGTCCGGGGAGCTGTTTTTT.

The chain joins TRBV11-1 to TRBJ1-6; 7 bases fit TRBD1. Losses at the gene ends were 4 bases for V and 7 bases for J; bases not matched to a gene: 7. Germline V gene lookup returns CDR1 SGHAT and CDR2 FQDESV (reference sequence). CDR3 size: 15 residues. CDR3 in amino acids: CASSSTTGWNSPLHF. Written as DNA, the CDR3 is TGTGCCAGCAGCTCCACGACAGGGTGGAATTCACCCCTCCACTTT.

The chain uses TRBV28 and TRBJ2-7; perhaps TRBD2 as D (6 bases). V gave up 5 bases and J gave up 0 bases, with 14 bases separating them. The germline CDR1 and CDR2 sequences are MDHEN and SYDVKM. The CDR3 covers 15 residues. The CDR3 sequence is CASSPPETSSYEQYF. CDR3 bases: TGTGCCAGCAGTCCCCCTGAGACTAGCTCCTACGAGCAGTACTTC.

This chain connects TRBV18 to TRBJ2-7, with 14 bases identical to TRBD2. J gave up 4 bases and V 3 bases, and 5 bases lay outside the gene matches. The CDR3 sequence is 16 residues long. Germline values: CDR1 KGHSH, CDR2 LQKENI. CDR3 amino acids: CASSPWTSGRRYEQYF. DNA of the CDR3: TGTGCCAGCTCACCTTGGACTAGCGGGAGGCGGTACGAGCAGTACTTC.

J is TRBJ2-1 and V is TRBV4-3; the D gene is possibly TRBD2 (5 bases). Deletions cut 0 bases from V and 9 bases from J, with 18 bases between. This CDR3 is built from 16 residues. The germline V gene has CDR1 LGHNA and CDR2 YSLEER. CDR3 DNA: TGCGCCAGCAGCCAAGATCTGGTCAAGGGAGTGGTTGAGCAGTTCTTC. Amino acids: CASSQDLVKGVVEQFF.

The V call is TRBV10-3, the J call TRBJ1-4; no firm D call. Between the trimmed V and J ends, which lost 5 bases and 6 bases, there was a span of 13 bases. This CDR3 has 14 amino acids. Looked up from germline, CDR1 is ENHRY and CDR2 is SYGVKD. CDR3 in amino acids: CAISTSPEDEKLFF. The CDR3 DNA reads TGTGCCATCAGTACCTCACCAGAGGATGAAAAACTGTTTTTT.

The V and J genes are TRBV19 and TRBJ1-4; D remains unclear. The V gene lost 4 bases and the J gene lost 8 bases, with 14 bases spanning the gap. Germline V lookup: CDR1 LNHDA, CDR2 SQIVND (reference sequence). The CDR3 spans 14 residues. CDR3: CASSTAQAAEKLFF. The CDR3 DNA reads TGTGCCAGTAGTACCGCCCAAGCAGCCGAAAAACTGTTTTTT.

The gene calls are TRBV19 and TRBJ2-5; D is unresolved. Trimming took off 0 bases at V and 4 bases at J, with 12 bases between the two ends. CDR3 length: 15 amino acids. Germline CDR1 is LNHDA and CDR2 is SQIVND (reference sequence). The CDR3 sequence: CASSIDLRPRETQYF. The DNA for the CDR3 is TGTGCCAGTAGTATAGATCTGAGGCCCAGAGAGACCCAGTACTTC. Full variable domain (rest looked up from reference TRBV19 and TRBJ2-5): DGGITQSPKYLFRKEGQNVTLSCEQNLNHDAMYWYRQDPGQGLRLIYYSQIVNDFQKGDIAEGYSVSREKKESFPLTVTSAQKNPTAFYLCASSIDLRPRETQYFGPGTRLLVL.

The rearrangement uses TRBV2 and TRBJ2-7; TRBD2 aligns across 10 bases. V was pared by 7 bases and J by 2 bases, with 2 bases of the junction left unmatched. The CDR3 runs 13 residues. The V gene's germline CDR1 is SNHLY and CDR2 FYNNEI. The CDR3 nucleotides read TGTGCCAGCAACGGACTAGCGGCCTACGAGCAGTACTTC. It is translated as CASNGLAAYEQYF.

This sequence joins TRBV11-1 and TRBJ2-4; D possibly uses TRBD1 or TRBD2 (7 bases each). The length of the CDR3 is 19 residues. From germline, CDR1 is SGHAT and CDR2 FQDESV (reference sequence). Trimming took 3 bases from V and 4 from J, leaving 25 bases between them. Written as DNA, the CDR3 is TGTGCCAGCAGCTTCCGGACAGGAAAGGGCGGGGGAGAGAAAAACATTCAGTACTTC. It yields the protein CASSFRTGKGGGEKNIQYF. The full variable domain, in which reference TRBV11-1 and TRBJ2-4 provide the parts outside the CDR3, is EAEVAQSPRYKITEKSQAVAFWCDPISGHATLYWYRQILGQGPELLVQFQDESVVDDSQLPKDRFSAERLKGVDSTLKIQPAELGDSAMYLCASSFRTGKGGGEKNIQYFGAGTRLSVL.

This clone was detected only once. The chain joins TRBV7-9 to TRBJ2-7; TRBD1 matches 8 bases. Germline-derived CDR1 and CDR2 are SEHNR and FQNEAQ (reference sequence). The CDR3 loop spans 16 amino acids. V trimming: 5 bases; J trimming: 2 bases; junction bases outside the gene matches: 11. CDR3 in DNA: TGTGCCAGCAGCAAGCAGGGGGCTATGCGGCCCTACGAGCAGTACTTC. Its protein is CASSKQGAMRPYEQYF.

The CDR3, as DNA: TGTGCCAGCAGTTTTACTAGCGGGGTCTCCTACGAGCAGTACTTC. Its protein is CASSFTSGVSYEQYF. This rearrangement joins TRBV7-9 to TRBJ2-7; 10 bases agree with TRBD2. V lost 6 bases to trimming and J lost 0 bases; unmatched junction nucleotides: 5. Per the germline V gene, CDR1 is SEHNR and CDR2 is FQNEAQ (reference sequence). The CDR3 extends over 15 amino acids.

The chain links TRBV2 to TRBJ1-4; 9 bases are shared with TRBD1. The CDR3 extends over 13 amino acids. With V trimmed by 9 bases and J by 8 bases, 7 bases remained unmatched. Germline CDR1 is SNHLY and CDR2 is FYNNEI. The CDR3 nucleotides are TGTGCCAGTAAGACAGGGGGTTTCGAAAAACTGTTTTTT. It yields the protein CASKTGGFEKLFF.

V gene TRBV7-8 combines with J gene TRBJ1-5; D gene uncertain. Deletions cut 0 bases from V and 4 bases from J, with 13 bases between. Germline CDR1 is SGHVS and CDR2 is FQNEAQ. The CDR3 has 16 amino acids. Here the CDR3 reads CASSLATGRGNQPQHF. The CDR3 coding sequence is TGTGCCAGCAGCTTAGCTACTGGACGAGGGAATCAGCCCCAGCATTTT. Using reference TRBV7-8 and TRBJ1-5 for the parts outside the CDR3, the full variable domain is GAGVSQSPRYKVAKRGQDVALRCDPISGHVSLFWYQQALGQGPEFLTYFQNEAQLDKSGLPSDRFFAERPEGSVSTLKIQRTQQEDSAVYLCASSLATGRGNQPQHFGDGTRLSIL.

The gene calls are TRBV30 and TRBJ1-4; 8 bases match TRBD1. Germline CDR1 and CDR2: GTSNPN and SVGIG (reference sequence). The CDR3 consists of 13 residues. Trimming at V came to 5 bases and at J to 7 bases, leaving 6 bases not matched to a gene. The DNA of the CDR3 is TGTGCCTGGGGGACAGGTAAAAGTGAAAAACTGTTTTTT. This sequence encodes CAWGTGKSEKLFF.

The chain is built from TRBV21-1 and TRBJ2-7; no DNA check was done on the table's D call, TRBD1. TRBV21-1 is a listed pseudogene. The CDR3 length is 16 residues. The CDR3 reads CASSKVPASQAYEQYF. CDR3 DNA sequence: TGTGCCAGCAGCAAAGTTCCGGCCTCTCAGGCCTACGAGCAGTACTTC.

Note on this clone: Additional DNA sequences in this sample encode the identical CDR3. V is TRBV6-5 and J is TRBJ2-7, with D unclear. Germline assignment: CDR1 MNHEY and CDR2 SVGAGI. The germline V and J ends were trimmed by 8 bases and 0 bases, with 8 bases remaining between them. The CDR3 covers 12 residues. As DNA, the CDR3 is TGTGCCAGCGGCAGGAGCTCCTACGAGCAGTACTTC. The encoded protein is CASGRSSYEQYF.

This rearrangement joins TRBV27 to TRBJ2-3; D unresolved. Germline V gene data show CDR1 as MNHEY and CDR2 as SMNVEV (reference sequence). Trimming shortened V by 5 bases and J by 0 bases, and 12 bases separated the two germline ends. CDR3 length equals 15 residues. The CDR3 bases are TGTGCCAGCAGTCCTCAGACGGTTAGCACAGATACGCAGTATTTT. It translates to CASSPQTVSTDTQYF.

The chain links TRBV6-6 to TRBJ1-3; the D is unclear. Trimming took off 4 bases at V and 3 bases at J, with 7 bases between the two ends. Germline V lookup: CDR1 MNHNY, CDR2 SVGAGI (reference sequence). The CDR3 extends over 13 amino acids. The CDR3 coding sequence is TGTGCCAGCAGTTTAGAGTTTGGAAACACCATATATTTT. Residues: CASSLEFGNTIYF.

V is TRBV6-6 and J is TRBJ1-1; D gene unclear. The CDR3 spans 14 residues. CDR1 and CDR2 from the germline V gene are MNHNY and SVGAGI (reference sequence). V was trimmed by 7 bases and J by 4 bases, leaving 16 bases between them. Here the CDR3 reads CASTTPGEGTEAFF. The DNA of the CDR3 is TGTGCCAGCACAACCCCGGGTGAGGGCACTGAAGCTTTCTTT.

This clone has just one count. This chain joins TRBV29-1 and TRBJ2-7, with D maybe TRBD2 (5 bases). V lost 5 bases, J lost 3 bases, and 11 bases lay in between. This CDR3 has 12 residues. Germline V gives CDR1 SQVTM, CDR2 ANQGSEA. The CDR3 protein is CSVRAGYYEQYF. The DNA of the CDR3 is TGCAGCGTTCGGGCGGGCTACTACGAGCAGTACTTC.

The chain uses TRBV7-5 and TRBJ2-3; TRBD2 is taken as the D call from the table, unchecked against the DNA. TRBV7-5 is a pseudogene segment. This CDR3 comprises 14 residues. The CDR3 is CARSPQSHRGTQYF. CDR3 nucleotide sequence: TGTGCCAGAAGCCCACAATCACATCGGGGTACGCAGTATTTT.

This chain uses TRBV6-1 with TRBJ2-6, with D perhaps matching TRBD1 (6 bases). V gave up 4 bases and J gave up 0 bases, with 13 bases separating them. CDR3 size: 17 residues. The V gene's germline CDR1 is MNHNS and CDR2 SASEGT. CDR3 sequence reads: CASSVLGAISGANVLTF. CDR3 nucleotides: TGTGCCAGCAGTGTGCTGGGGGCGATCTCTGGGGCCAACGTCCTGACTTTC.

Comment on this clone: Other nucleotide sequences from this sample produce the same CDR3. The chain is built from TRBV10-3 and TRBJ1-5; D not resolved. Trimming cost V 3 bases and J 4 bases, with 4 bases left between them. CDR3 length: 12 amino acids. CDR1 and CDR2 from the germline V gene are ENHRY and SYGVKD. The CDR3 is CAISDSNQPQHF. The CDR3 coding sequence is TGTGCCATCAGTGATTCGAATCAGCCCCAGCATTTT.